Included here is one T cell receptor (beta chain) sequence, with context. Its binding antigen is unknown. Base quality data are lacking; no much larger clone is found one base away. These data come from a study of control samples from healthy donors and cancer patients (dated by TCRdb to 2020 to 2021). V and J lose 1 base and 3 bases, and a span of 16 bases separates them. The CDR3 contains 17 residues, cysteine and phenylalanine counted. Kept here is only the CDR3 DNA, which spans 51 bases and is read in frame from base 1. Sequences SGHAT (CDR1) and FQNNGV (CDR2) are obtained from the germline V gene. Preparation of the library involved the immunoSEQ multiplex PCR assay. The source is immuneACCESS, and TCRdb retained only in-frame sequences with V and J called. Part of the clones is not carried over; for the studies checked, unresolved V genes explain less than half of this, and the remainder is unexplained. For this sample there are some 130,000 clones; roughly 89% appear just once. The top ten hold around 6% of the sample.

Source material: blood. This receptor chain uses TRBV11-2 and TRBJ2-1, and TRBD2 may be the D gene, going by 7 matching bases. The receptor's source is a young man in good health. The CDR3 region has the sequence CASSLGTRGGLYNEQFF. The nucleotide sequence is given as TGTGCCAGCAGCTTAGGTACGAGGGGGGGCCTCTACAATGAGCAGTTCTTC. The reference TRBV11-2 and TRBJ2-1 proteins fill in what lies around the CDR3, so the full variable domain reads EAGVAQSPRYKIIEKRQSVAFWCNPISGHATLYWYQQILGQGPKLLIQFQNNGVVDDSQLPKDRFSAERLKGVDSTLKIQPAKLEDSAVYLCASSLGTRGGLYNEQFFGPGTRLTVL.